Below are 23 T cell receptor beta chains sequenced from a single sample in a study of control samples from healthy donors and cancer patients. Produced via immunoSEQ multiplex PCR; TCRdb's table is partial and in-frame only. The sample records about 140,000 clones, approximately 88% being singletons. Sequencing was done on a sample of blood. The receptors here all came from a young man in good health.

The rearrangement joins TRBV27 to TRBJ1-1; TRBD1 is a possible D gene (5 bases). This CDR3 has 13 residues. Germline CDR1 MNHEY, CDR2 SMNVEV (reference sequence). V was clipped by 7 bases and J by 1 base, with 10 bases between them. Here the CDR3 reads CASTPGPNTEAFF. In DNA form, the CDR3 reads TGTGCCAGCACCCCGGGGCCGAACACTGAAGCTTTCTTT.

The chain carries TRBV4-3 and TRBJ2-7, with D hard to call. Germline V lookup: CDR1 LGHNA, CDR2 YSLEER. V was trimmed by 0 bases and J by 1 base, leaving 7 bases between them. The length of the CDR3 is 14 residues. CDR3 in amino acids: CASSQEYSSYEQYF. The CDR3 coding sequence is TGCGCCAGCAGCCAAGAGTACAGTTCCTACGAGCAGTACTTC.

Note on this clone: Within the sample, other DNA sequences also encode this same CDR3. The CDR3 region is CASSTGGNGEKLFF. The CDR3 DNA reads TGTGCCAGCAGTACAGGGGGGAACGGTGAAAAACTGTTTTTT. This chain uses TRBV6-5 with TRBJ1-4; 8 nucleotides line up with TRBD1. CDR3 size: 14 residues. V was clipped by 5 bases and J by 7 bases; unmatched bases: 6. Germline V gives CDR1 MNHEY, CDR2 SVGAGI.

The V and J genes are TRBV6-2 or TRBV6-3 and TRBJ2-3; TRBD1 might be the D (5 bases). This CDR3 is 16 amino acids long. Germline CDR1 and CDR2: MNHEY and SVGEGT. V was clipped by 6 bases and J by 2 bases, with 18 bases between them. Here the CDR3 reads CASSPRGSRDTDTQYF. CDR3 DNA sequence: TGTGCCAGCAGCCCTAGGGGCAGTAGGGACACAGATACGCAGTATTTT.

The chain links TRBV11-2 to TRBJ1-5, with D possibly matching TRBD1 (6 bases). Germline loops: CDR1 SGHAT, CDR2 FQNNGV. Trimming took 6 bases from V and 7 from J, leaving 19 bases between them. CDR3 length: 15 residues. The CDR3: CASRRNREIGQPQHF. CDR3 sequence (DNA): TGTGCCAGCAGACGGAACAGGGAAATTGGACAGCCCCAGCATTTT.

The DNA for the CDR3 is TGTGCCAGCAGCCCGGGGGGGTACACTGAAGCTTTCTTT. Protein product: CASSPGGYTEAFF. This sequence joins TRBV3-1 (or the pseudogene TRBV3-2) and TRBJ1-1; D is possibly TRBD1 (5 bases). The germline gives CDR1 LGHDT, CDR2 YNNKEL (reference sequence). The V and J ends lost 4 bases and 3 bases respectively, with 9 bases between them. This CDR3 region has 13 residues.

The chain links TRBV19 to TRBJ1-6, with 8 bases identical to TRBD1. CDR1 LNHDA and CDR2 SQIVND come from the germline V gene (reference sequence). The CDR3 covers 13 residues. This chain's CDR3 is CAASDRGNSPLHF. The CDR3 coding sequence is TGTGCTGCAAGTGACAGGGGTAATTCACCCCTCCACTTT. The variable domain in full, completed from reference TRBV19 and TRBJ1-6, reads DGGITQSPKYLFRKEGQNVTLSCEQNLNHDAMYWYRQDPGQGLRLIYYSQIVNDFQKGDIAEGYSVSREKKESFPLTVTSAQKNPTAFYLCAASDRGNSPLHFGNGTRLTVT.

The chain recombines TRBV11-3 with TRBJ2-1; D unresolved. The V and J ends lost 6 bases and 9 bases respectively, with 9 bases between them. Germline CDR1 SGHNT, CDR2 YENEEA. This CDR3 spans 11 amino acids. The CDR3 bases are TGTGCCAGCAGTCGTCAAGCTGAGCAGTTCTTC. Translation gives CASSRQAEQFF.

This clone was seen only a few times. The same CDR3 also results from other DNA sequences found in this sample. The J gene is TRBJ2-7, the V gene TRBV4-3; D not certain. Germline CDR1 is LGHNA and CDR2 is YSLEER. The CDR3 contains 13 residues. Trimming removed 0 bases at V and 4 bases at J, with 7 bases between. The CDR3 DNA reads as TGCGCCAGCAGCCAAGAGGCAGAATACGAGCAGTACTTC. This codes for CASSQEAEYEQYF.

V and J are TRBV11-1 and TRBJ2-5; D not certain. CDR1 SGHAT and CDR2 FQDESV come from the germline V gene (reference sequence). The CDR3 length is 13 residues. The V gene lost 3 bases and the J gene lost 2 bases, with 7 bases spanning the gap. Here the CDR3 DNA reads TGTGCCAGCAGCTTGGTCTCACAAGAGACCCAGTACTTC. It is translated as CASSLVSQETQYF.

DNA of the CDR3: TGTGCCACCAGTTTTAAGTACAGTGGGGGAGAGGGACAGCCCCAGCATTTT. Protein: CATSFKYSGGEGQPQHF. This chain joins TRBV24-1 and TRBJ1-5, with D perhaps TRBD1 (5 bases). V was pared by 6 bases and J by 7 bases, with 24 bases between. CDR1 and CDR2 from the germline V gene are KGHDR and SFDVKD. The CDR3 runs to 17 residues.

V and J are TRBV25-1 and TRBJ1-1; the D is unclear. V lost 1 base, J lost 5 bases, and 8 bases lay in between. The CDR3 spans 13 residues. The germline CDR1 and CDR2 sequences are MGHDK and SYGVNS. CDR3 sequence (DNA): TGTGCCAGCAGTGAATTAAGGGAAACTGAAGCTTTCTTT. Protein sequence: CASSELRETEAFF.

The chain is built from TRBV18 and TRBJ1-2, with no clear D. Trimming stripped 4 bases from V and 0 bases from J, with 3 bases between. In germline, CDR1 is KGHSH, CDR2 LQKENI. There are 12 residues in the CDR3. The CDR3 nucleotides are TGTGCCAGCTCACGAGCTAACTATGGCTACACCTTC. The encoded protein is CASSRANYGYTF.

This clone has a handful of counts. The rearrangement joins TRBV3-1 (or the pseudogene TRBV3-2) to TRBJ2-2, with TRBD1 as a possible D gene (5 bases). Germline assignment: CDR1 LGHDT and CDR2 YNNKEL (reference sequence). The CDR3 extends over 15 amino acids. Trimming removed 8 bases at V and 5 bases at J, with 18 bases between. As DNA, the CDR3 is TGTGCCAGCTCCCGGACGGAAGGGGAAACCGGGGAGCTGTTTTTT. Its protein product is CASSRTEGETGELFF.

This clone has just one count. This chain joins TRBV7-9 and TRBJ1-2; D ambiguous. The CDR3 extends over 11 amino acids. Trimming removed 4 bases from V and 2 bases from J, with 2 bases in between. The germline CDR1 and CDR2 sequences are SEHNR and FQNEAQ (reference sequence). This chain's CDR3 is CASSYNYGYTF. The CDR3 DNA sequence: TGTGCCAGCAGCTACAACTATGGCTACACCTTC.

The CDR3 DNA reads TGTGCCAGTAGGAGAAGTGGTGTAGAGACCCAGTACTTC. Protein sequence: CASRRSGVETQYF. The chain combines TRBV19 with TRBJ2-5; no reliable D call. Germline loops: CDR1 LNHDA, CDR2 SQIVND (reference sequence). The CDR3 consists of 13 residues. Trimming left V 6 bases short and J 4 bases short, with 12 bases between.

This clone was observed a handful of times. The rearrangement links TRBV10-3 to TRBJ2-7, with 10 nucleotides matching TRBD1. In germline, CDR1 is ENHRY, CDR2 SYGVKD. The CDR3 runs to 12 residues. The trim removed 6 bases at V and 5 bases at J, leaving 1 base unmatched. The CDR3 sequence is CAIRDRGNEQYF. CDR3 nucleotides: TGTGCCATCAGGGACAGGGGGAACGAGCAGTACTTC.

The chain uses TRBV9 and TRBJ2-6, with TRBD1 identical over 8 bases. With 5 bases clipped from V and 1 base from J, the junction kept 8 bases outside the gene matches. Germline CDR1 reads SGDLS; CDR2 reads YYNGEE. This CDR3 contains 17 residues. This CDR3 is CASRLGQGRSGANVLTF. CDR3 DNA sequence: TGTGCCAGCAGGCTCGGACAGGGCCGATCTGGGGCCAACGTCCTGACTTTC.

This chain connects TRBV6-2 or TRBV6-3 to TRBJ2-2; no firm D call. There are 15 residues in the CDR3. V was trimmed by 2 bases and J by 4 bases, leaving 11 bases between them. Germline V gene lookup returns CDR1 MNHEY and CDR2 SVGEGT. CDR3 region: CASSYRDATTGELFF. CDR3 nucleotides: TGTGCCAGCAGTTACAGAGACGCGACCACCGGGGAGCTGTTTTTT.

This chain connects TRBV24-1 to TRBJ1-5; 11 bases match TRBD1. CDR3 length equals 14 residues. Trimming cost V 4 bases and J 6 bases; bases outside gene matches: 1. Looked up from germline, CDR1 is KGHDR and CDR2 is SFDVKD. CDR3 DNA sequence: TGTGCCACCAGTGAAGGACAGGGGGCTCAGCCCCAGCATTTT. Encoded protein: CATSEGQGAQPQHF.

This clone was found once. The chain combines TRBV4-3 with TRBJ2-1; 7 positions match TRBD2. CDR1 and CDR2 from the germline V gene are LGHNA and YSLEER. CDR3 length equals 17 residues. The trim removed 0 bases at V and 2 bases at J, leaving 7 bases unmatched. CDR3 nucleotide sequence: TGCGCCAGCAGCCAAGATGAGTTCACTAGCGCCTACAATGAGCAGTTCTTC. Amino acid sequence: CASSQDEFTSAYNEQFF.

This clone was observed a handful of times. V is TRBV11-1 and J is TRBJ2-7; 7 bases map to TRBD1. The germline V gene encodes CDR1 SGHAT and CDR2 FQDESV (reference sequence). This CDR3 has 14 residues. The V gene end was trimmed by 3 bases and the J gene end by 3 bases; junction bases not matched to a gene: 5. CDR3 bases: TGTGCCAGCAGCTTCACCGGGACAGACTACGAGCAGTACTTC. Residues: CASSFTGTDYEQYF.

This chain links TRBV24-1 with TRBJ1-2; D is ambiguous. V lost 1 base to trimming and J lost 3 bases, with 2 bases between them. The CDR3 has 12 residues. Germline lookup yields CDR1 KGHDR and CDR2 SFDVKD. The CDR3 loop is CATSDLHYGYTF. The CDR3 nucleotides read TGTGCCACCAGTGATTTACACTATGGCTACACCTTC.